These T cell receptor beta chains were read from a single sample in a study of OX40 agonist ivuxolimab in advanced cancers. TCRdb's copy holds only in-frame clones and misses some; the assay was immunoSEQ multiplex PCR. Of about 100,000 clones listed, 80% to 95% are singletons. The sample was CD4+ or CD8+ T cells sorted from blood, taken in a trial of the OX40 agonist ivuxolimab. These receptors were collected from an adult with an advanced solid tumor such as melanoma, head and neck, liver or kidney cancer. Each CDR3 is given with its conserved first and last residue.

cdr3_length: 14
v_call: TRBV19
cdr3_aa: CASSMQGRGNTIYF

cdr3_length: 17
v_call: TRBV18
cdr3_aa: CASSPLPAGSSTDTQYF

cdr3_length: 15
v_call: TRBV6-5
cdr3_aa: CASSYRASSNYGYTF

cdr3_length: 15
v_call: TRBV28
cdr3_aa: CASSLGGQENEKLFF

cdr3_length: 15
v_call: TRBV2
cdr3_aa: CASSIGVGGTGELFF

cdr3_length: 14
v_call: TRBV6-1
cdr3_aa: CASQRVFSTDTQYF

cdr3_length: 13
v_call: TRBV6-1
cdr3_aa: CASSRDRGEKLFF

cdr3_length: 15
v_call: TRBV11-3
cdr3_aa: CASSRTGLDPYEQYF

cdr3_length: 15
v_call: TRBV5-4
cdr3_aa: CASSKPQAGDEKLFF

cdr3_length: 13
v_call: TRBV19
cdr3_aa: CASSIRENTEAFF

cdr3_length: 15
v_call: TRBV6-1
cdr3_aa: CASMRDGTSNQPQHF

cdr3_length: 13
v_call: TRBV28
cdr3_aa: CASSFSGPGTQYF

cdr3_length: 15
v_call: TRBV4-3
cdr3_aa: CASSPQGGGNQPQHF

cdr3_length: 12
v_call: TRBV19
cdr3_aa: CASSLANYGYTF

cdr3_length: 15
v_call: TRBV7-9
cdr3_aa: CASSLGHLLLDEQYF

cdr3_length: 15
v_call: TRBV2
cdr3_aa: CASSERLDRRKAQHF

cdr3_length: 18
v_call: TRBV4-1
cdr3_aa: CASSQGASGGPLSYEQYF

cdr3_length: 15
v_call: TRBV4-1
cdr3_aa: CASSQSSGRYNEQFF

cdr3_length: 16
v_call: TRBV7-9
cdr3_aa: CASSLGLAGVVGELFF

cdr3_length: 15
v_call: TRBV6-1
cdr3_aa: CASSEGGGGGETQYF

cdr3_length: 17
v_call: TRBV5-6
cdr3_aa: CASSSGPGTSGKETQYF

cdr3_length: 16
v_call: TRBV9
cdr3_aa: CASSATWGSEITEAFF

cdr3_length: 15
v_call: TRBV6-1
cdr3_aa: CASSEGVTSSYEQYF

cdr3_length: 16
v_call: TRBV14
cdr3_aa: CASSQEGTARPGELFF

cdr3_length: 15
v_call: TRBV10-3
cdr3_aa: CAIRPGQGTSGEQYF

cdr3_length: 14
v_call: TRBV19
cdr3_aa: CASSRAGTGLAQYF

cdr3_length: 13
v_call: TRBV2
cdr3_aa: CASSLQGPPEAFF

cdr3_length: 15
v_call: TRBV11-2
cdr3_aa: CASSSRLAGGYEQYF

cdr3_length: 16
v_call: TRBV7-2
cdr3_aa: CASSRTSGRARDTQYF

cdr3_length: 10
v_call: TRBV30
cdr3_aa: CALSGTEQFF

cdr3_length: 14
v_call: TRBV30
cdr3_aa: CAWSADSGGYGYTF

cdr3_length: 15
v_call: TRBV7-9
cdr3_aa: CASSFSQGVGETQYF

cdr3_length: 15
v_call: TRBV5-1
cdr3_aa: CASSEDPRGKDTQYF

cdr3_length: 15
v_call: TRBV28
cdr3_aa: CASSPTGSGNQPQHF

cdr3_length: 13
v_call: TRBV18
cdr3_aa: CASSRQKDTEAFF

cdr3_length: 17
v_call: TRBV19
cdr3_aa: CASSINGVASRSYEQYF

cdr3_length: 16
v_call: TRBV21-1
cdr3_aa: CASSKARGSATDTQYF

cdr3_length: 15
v_call: TRBV2
cdr3_aa: CASSGGLALFNEQFF

cdr3_length: 15
v_call: TRBV11-3
cdr3_aa: CASSLDRATNEKLFF

cdr3_length: 16
v_call: TRBV7-9
cdr3_aa: CASSQTQGDLNQPQHF

cdr3_length: 13
v_call: TRBV2
cdr3_aa: CASSDSGTGELFF

cdr3_length: 13
v_call: TRBV11-2
cdr3_aa: CASSLGVTGELFF

cdr3_length: 16
v_call: TRBV9
cdr3_aa: CASSVEGRVGPDTQYF

cdr3_length: 14
v_call: TRBV28
cdr3_aa: CASSRRPPHQPQHF

cdr3_length: 14
v_call: TRBV6-5
cdr3_aa: CASSRTASTDTQYF

cdr3_length: 14
v_call: TRBV28
cdr3_aa: CASSFSTWTYEQYF

cdr3_length: 15
v_call: TRBV7-9
cdr3_aa: CASSLIGAITGELFF

cdr3_length: 14
v_call: TRBV2
cdr3_aa: CASSEKGASTEAFF

cdr3_length: 12
v_call: TRBV28
cdr3_aa: CASSLGSYEQYF

cdr3_length: 17
v_call: TRBV5-5
cdr3_aa: CASSSRTSGSGGYEQYF

cdr3_length: 12
v_call: TRBV18
cdr3_aa: CADRDNHNEQFF

cdr3_length: 15
v_call: TRBV11-3
cdr3_aa: CASSFLAASYGEQFF

cdr3_length: 16
v_call: TRBV11-2
cdr3_aa: CASSSTLKMGVYGYTF

cdr3_length: 11
v_call: TRBV28
cdr3_aa: CASSLRRGYTF